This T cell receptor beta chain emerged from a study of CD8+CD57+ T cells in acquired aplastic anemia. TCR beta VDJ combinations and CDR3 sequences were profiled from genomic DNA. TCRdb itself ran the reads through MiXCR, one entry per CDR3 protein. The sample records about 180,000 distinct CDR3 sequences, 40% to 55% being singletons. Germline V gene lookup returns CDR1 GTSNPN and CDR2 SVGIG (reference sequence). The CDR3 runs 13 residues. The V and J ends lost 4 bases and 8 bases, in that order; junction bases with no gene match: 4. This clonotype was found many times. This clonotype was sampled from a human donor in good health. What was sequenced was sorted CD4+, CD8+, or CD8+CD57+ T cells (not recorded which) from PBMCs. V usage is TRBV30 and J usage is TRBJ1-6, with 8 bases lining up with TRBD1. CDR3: CAWTRQGYSPLHF. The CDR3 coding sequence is TGTGCCTGGACGCGACAGGGGTATTCACCCCTCCACTTT.